A single sample is the source of the 32 T cell receptor beta chains below, sequenced in a study of cytomegalovirus exposure and HLA in healthy donors. PCR involved 60 Vbeta and 13 Jbeta primers. Sequencing was performed with immunoSEQ multiplex PCR; in TCRdb, only in-frame clones are kept and a portion is missing. Among about 160,000 clones listed, around 80% were seen once. Sequencing was carried out using PBMCs. These receptors came from a man aged 25-40 years in good health and CMV-seronegative.

V and J are TRBV9 and TRBJ1-1; D not resolved. V lost 1 base to trimming and J lost 1 base, with 8 bases between them. Germline values: CDR1 SGDLS, CDR2 YYNGEE. The CDR3 spans 14 residues. The CDR3 nucleotides read TGTGCCAGCAGCGTATTAGCCCAGAACACTGAAGCTTTCTTT. This gives the protein CASSVLAQNTEAFF.

Only one count was recorded for this clone. The chain employs TRBV4-1 and TRBJ2-1; no clear D. Trimming cost V 0 bases and J 6 bases, with 12 bases left between them. Germline CDR1 is MGHRA and CDR2 is YSYEKL. This CDR3 has 15 amino acids. CDR3 sequence reads: CASSQDNHPGNEQFF. CDR3 bases: TGCGCCAGCAGCCAAGATAACCACCCAGGCAATGAGCAGTTCTTC.

The chain combines TRBV4-3 with TRBJ2-4; D not certain. The V and J ends lost 3 bases and 0 bases respectively, with 9 bases between them. Germline lookup yields CDR1 LGHNA and CDR2 YSLEER. The CDR3 is 15 residues long. CDR3 region: CASSQVELAKNIQYF. CDR3 sequence (DNA): TGCGCCAGCAGCCAGGTGGAGTTAGCCAAAAACATTCAGTACTTC.

V is TRBV7-9 and J is TRBJ2-5; possible D gene TRBD1, 5 bases. The germline V gene has CDR1 SEHNR and CDR2 FQNEAQ (reference sequence). This CDR3 has 16 amino acids. V lost 5 bases and J 7 bases, leaving 23 bases between the germline ends. CDR3 loop: CASSRKETEKFLTQYF. The CDR3, as DNA: TGTGCCAGCAGCCGGAAAGAGACAGAGAAGTTTTTGACCCAGTACTTC.

In nucleotides, the CDR3 is TGTGCCTGGAGTGTAACCGGCTATGGCTACACCTTC. It encodes CAWSVTGYGYTF. The V call is TRBV30, the J call TRBJ1-2, with D unclear. The CDR3 is 12 amino acids. Trimming pared 0 bases from V and 4 bases from J, leaving 6 bases between. Germline V lookup: CDR1 GTSNPN, CDR2 SVGIG (reference sequence).

This clone occurred a few times. The chain has TRBV28 and TRBJ1-1, with D tentatively TRBD1 (5 bases). Germline CDR1 MDHEN, CDR2 SYDVKM. The CDR3 covers 14 residues. Trimming shortened V by 3 bases and J by 3 bases, and 11 bases separated the two germline ends. In DNA form, the CDR3 reads TGTGCCAGCAGTTTTTGGGGGGAGGACACTGAAGCTTTCTTT. Amino acids: CASSFWGEDTEAFF.

This clone was observed a single time. The gene calls are TRBV27 and TRBJ1-5, with TRBD1 matching over 8 bases. The V gene's germline CDR1 is MNHEY and CDR2 SMNVEV (reference sequence). V was pared by 6 bases and J by 6 bases, with 4 bases of the junction left unmatched. The CDR3 sequence is 13 residues long. The CDR3 sequence is CASSQDRVQPQHF. Here the CDR3 DNA reads TGTGCCAGCAGCCAGGACAGGGTTCAGCCCCAGCATTTT.

The CDR3 sequence is CASSAGETGYTF. The CDR3 coding sequence is TGTGCCAGCAGTGCAGGGGAGACCGGCTACACCTTC. The rearrangement uses TRBV28 and TRBJ1-2; a possible D gene is TRBD1 (6 bases). The CDR3 totals 12 residues. Trimming took off 5 bases at V and 8 bases at J, with 12 bases between the two ends. Germline lookup yields CDR1 MDHEN and CDR2 SYDVKM.

With respect to this clone: The junction does not match germline at one end; this may be a read error. V is TRBV7-9 and J is TRBJ1-1; D unclear. The germline V gene encodes CDR1 SEHNR and CDR2 FQNEAQ (reference sequence). The CDR3 contains 16 residues. The DNA for the CDR3 is TGTTCCAGCAACTCCATACTCGTGAGGGTGAACACTGAAGCTTTCTTT. Translation gives CSSNSILVRVNTEAFF.

The chain uses TRBV5-6 and TRBJ1-1; unclear D gene. Germline V gene sequence: CDR1 SGHDT, CDR2 YYEEEE. V lost 3 bases and J 5 bases, leaving 8 bases between the germline ends. There are 12 residues in the CDR3. For the CDR3, the DNA is TGTGCCAGCAGCTCCTACCCTACTGAAGCTTTCTTT. As protein: CASSSYPTEAFF.

V gene TRBV6-6 combines with J gene TRBJ2-7; no clear D. The ends were cut back, 8 bases at V and 5 bases at J, with 16 bases in the middle. The CDR3 has 13 residues. CDR1 MNHNY and CDR2 SVGAGI come from the germline V gene (reference sequence). The CDR3, as DNA: TGTGCCAGCGAACCCTTCGGTAGCCACGAGCAGTACTTC. Translated, it gives CASEPFGSHEQYF.

The chain joins TRBV27 to TRBJ2-7; D remains ambiguous. Germline CDR1 reads MNHEY; CDR2 reads SMNVEV (reference sequence). CDR3 length equals 13 residues. Trimming took 6 bases from V and 3 from J, leaving 12 bases between them. CDR3 coding DNA: TGTGCCAGCAGCCACATTAAAGACTACGAGCAGTACTTC. This gives the protein CASSHIKDYEQYF.

The rearrangement uses TRBV7-2 and TRBJ2-3; maybe TRBD2 (7 bases). In germline, CDR1 is SGHTA, CDR2 FQGNSA. V shed 4 bases and J shed 14 bases, with 16 bases lying between them. The length of the CDR3 is 12 residues. CDR3 nucleotides: TGTGCCAGCAGCTGGCGGGGGCCCACGTGGTATTTT. It specifies CASSWRGPTWYF.

The chain combines TRBV28 with TRBJ2-7; D might be TRBD1 (6 bases). Germline V gene lookup returns CDR1 MDHEN and CDR2 SYDVKM. With 5 bases removed from V and 2 bases from J, the gap between germline ends came to 13 bases. The CDR3 runs 14 residues. DNA for the CDR3: TGTGCCAGCAGTACAAACAGGGATACCTACGAGCAGTACTTC. Its translation is CASSTNRDTYEQYF.

The chain employs TRBV12-5 and TRBJ1-6; 10 nucleotides agree with TRBD1. The CDR3 sequence is 14 residues long. V lost 6 bases, J lost 10 bases, and 6 bases stayed unmatched. Germline CDR1 and CDR2: LGHNT and FRNRAP. Here the CDR3 reads CASGTGTGESPLHF. For the CDR3, the DNA is TGTGCTAGTGGGACTGGGACAGGGGAATCACCCCTCCACTTT.

The genes are TRBV7-3 and TRBJ2-2; tentatively, D is TRBD1 (7 bases). Trimming stripped 5 bases from V and 3 bases from J, with 31 bases between. CDR1 and CDR2 from the germline V gene are SGHTA and FQGTGA. This CDR3 contains 21 residues. The CDR3 region has the DNA TGTGCCAGCAGCCCGGATAGACAGGGTCGGGAGAGGGGCCGACACACCGGGGAGCTGTTTTTT. It encodes CASSPDRQGRERGRHTGELFF. The whole variable domain, filled in from reference TRBV7-3 and TRBJ2-2, reads GAGVSQTPSNKVTEKGKYVELRCDPISGHTALYWYRQSLGQGPEFLIYFQGTGAADDSGLPNDRFFAVRPEGSVSTLKIQRTERGDSAVYLCASSPDRQGRERGRHTGELFFGEGSRLTVL.

The CDR3 reads CATLPRDSSTFSGANVLTF. DNA for the CDR3: TGTGCCACCCTTCCGAGGGACAGCTCTACTTTCTCTGGGGCCAACGTCCTGACTTTC. The chain carries TRBV15 and TRBJ2-6; 7 bases are shared with TRBD1. CDR1 LNHNV and CDR2 YYDKDF come from the germline V gene (reference sequence). CDR3 length: 19 amino acids. Trimming at V came to 8 bases and at J to 0 bases, leaving 16 bases not matched to a gene.

This chain connects TRBV7-3 to TRBJ2-3; TRBD2 might be the D (6 bases). Germline lookup yields CDR1 SGHTA and CDR2 FQGTGA. Trimming removed 4 bases at V and 6 bases at J, with 14 bases between. This CDR3 comprises 14 residues. CDR3: CASSSRGGMDTQYF. The CDR3 region has the DNA TGTGCCAGCAGCTCGAGGGGAGGAATGGATACGCAGTATTTT.

The chain uses TRBV4-3 and TRBJ2-7; 8 nucleotides line up with TRBD1. CDR1 LGHNA and CDR2 YSLEER come from the germline V gene. Trimming at V came to 0 bases and at J to 4 bases, leaving 2 bases not matched to a gene. CDR3 length: 14 amino acids. CDR3 sequence (DNA): TGCGCCAGCAGCCAAGACAGGGGGCCTTACGAGCAGTACTTC. Translated, it gives CASSQDRGPYEQYF.

This chain links TRBV2 with TRBJ2-2; 8 nucleotides agree with TRBD2. The CDR3 extends over 17 amino acids. The J segment lost 1 base and the V segment lost 0 bases, leaving 4 bases of the junction unmatched. CDR1 is SNHLY and CDR2 is FYNNEI in the germline V gene. Written as DNA, the CDR3 is TGTGCCAGCAGTGAAGCTAGGCTAGCGGGGAACACCGGGGAGCTGTTTTTT. This codes for CASSEARLAGNTGELFF. The full variable domain, with the rest looked up from reference TRBV2 and TRBJ2-2, is EPEVTQTPSHQVTQMGQEVILRCVPISNHLYFYWYRQILGQKVEFLVSFYNNEISEKSEIFDDQFSVERPDGSNFTLKIRSTKLEDSAMYFCASSEARLAGNTGELFFGEGSRLTVL.

Turning to this clone: The sample contains more than one DNA sequence encoding this CDR3. The V gene is TRBV27, the J gene TRBJ2-7; 9 bases fit TRBD1. The CDR3 contains 12 residues. The ends lost 6 bases at V and 3 bases at J; junction bases unmatched: 0. Per the germline V gene, CDR1 is MNHEY and CDR2 is SMNVEV (reference sequence). CDR3 region: CASRTGGYEQYF. In DNA, the CDR3 is TGTGCCAGCAGGACAGGGGGCTACGAGCAGTACTTC.

The chain carries TRBV6-5 and TRBJ2-5; 7 bases match TRBD1. Germline V gene sequence: CDR1 MNHEY, CDR2 SVGAGI. V trimming: 4 bases; J trimming: 4 bases; junction bases outside the gene matches: 6. The CDR3 consists of 14 residues. CDR3 amino acids: CASSLSTGRETQYF. DNA for the CDR3: TGTGCCAGCAGTTTGTCGACAGGGAGAGAGACCCAGTACTTC.

This sequence joins TRBV7-9 and TRBJ1-2, with TRBD1 identical over 7 bases. The J segment lost 6 bases and the V segment lost 5 bases, leaving 6 bases of the junction unmatched. The CDR3 runs 13 residues. Looked up from germline, CDR1 is SEHNR and CDR2 is FQNEAQ (reference sequence). CDR3: CASSLHRGDGYTF. The CDR3 DNA reads as TGTGCCAGCAGCCTACACAGGGGAGATGGCTACACCTTC. The variable domain in full, completed from reference TRBV7-9 and TRBJ1-2, reads DTGVSQNPRHKITKRGQNVTFRCDPISEHNRLYWYRQTLGQGPEFLTYFQNEAQLEKSRLLSDRFSAERPKGSFSTLEIQRTEQGDSAMYLCASSLHRGDGYTFGSGTRLTVV.

This clone appeared once. J is TRBJ2-7 and V is TRBV10-3, with 7 bases matching TRBD1. In germline, CDR1 is ENHRY, CDR2 SYGVKD. The J segment lost 0 bases and the V segment lost 5 bases, leaving 10 bases of the junction unmatched. This CDR3 comprises 16 residues. CDR3 sequence: CAISKGATGSSYEQYF. In nucleotides, the CDR3 is TGTGCCATCAGTAAAGGAGCGACAGGGAGCTCCTACGAGCAGTACTTC.

This chain joins TRBV9 and TRBJ1-2; TRBD1 aligns across 8 bases. Germline trimming cut 4 bases from V and 0 bases from J; bases unmatched to any gene: 5. The germline gives CDR1 SGDLS, CDR2 YYNGEE. There are 15 residues in the CDR3. The CDR3 region has the DNA TGTGCCAGCAGCCACCGGACAGGGACTAACTATGGCTACACCTTC. Translated: CASSHRTGTNYGYTF. The full variable domain, completed using reference TRBV9 and TRBJ1-2, is DSGVTQTPKHLITATGQRVTLRCSPRSGDLSVYWYQQSLDQGLQFLIQYYNGEERAKGNILERFSAQQFPDLHSELNLSSLELGDSALYFCASSHRTGTNYGYTFGSGTRLTVV.

In its sample, this clone was seen once. The chain recombines TRBV28 with TRBJ2-7; 11 bases agree with TRBD2. V dropped 6 bases and J dropped 3; count of bases not matched to a gene: 13. CDR1 and CDR2 from the germline V gene are MDHEN and SYDVKM. This CDR3 has 17 residues. The CDR3 DNA follows: TGTGCCAGCAGGGAGTCTTATCCCGGGACTAGCGGCTACGAGCAGTACTTC. Translation: CASRESYPGTSGYEQYF.

This rearrangement joins TRBV30 to TRBJ2-3, with D perhaps matching TRBD2 (7 bases). Germline lookup yields CDR1 GTSNPN and CDR2 SVGIG (reference sequence). The CDR3 runs to 14 residues. Trimming pared 5 bases from V and 0 bases from J, leaving 12 bases between. CDR3 region: CAWSQGGSTDTQYF. The CDR3 DNA reads as TGTGCCTGGTCACAGGGAGGGAGCACAGATACGCAGTATTTT.

There are a few counts of this clone. The rearrangement uses TRBV28 and TRBJ2-7; D is unresolved. The length of the CDR3 is 11 residues. CDR1 and CDR2 from the germline V gene are MDHEN and SYDVKM. The ends were cut back, 2 bases at V and 6 bases at J, with 5 bases in the middle. The CDR3 is CASSLTSEQYF. CDR3 bases: TGTGCCAGCAGTTTAACGAGCGAGCAGTACTTC.

CDR3 amino acids: CASSGDRVGGYTF. Here the CDR3 DNA reads TGTGCCAGCAGTGGGGACAGGGTGGGCGGCTACACCTTC. This chain connects TRBV6-5 to TRBJ1-2; the match to TRBD1 covers 9 bases. J gave up 8 bases and V 5 bases, and 6 bases lay outside the gene matches. The V gene's germline CDR1 is MNHEY and CDR2 SVGAGI. This CDR3 is 13 amino acids long.

The chain employs TRBV5-6 and TRBJ2-7, with 9 nucleotides matching TRBD1. Germline V gene lookup returns CDR1 SGHDT and CDR2 YYEEEE. V shed 3 bases, J shed 5 bases, and the junction held 6 bases outside the gene matches. The CDR3 contains 14 residues. CDR3 DNA: TGTGCCAGCAGCTCATCCGGGACAGGGAACGAGCAGTACTTC. This sequence encodes CASSSSGTGNEQYF.

The J gene is TRBJ1-2, the V gene TRBV4-3; 10 positions agree with TRBD1. J was trimmed by 7 bases and V by 0 bases; bases with no gene match: 5. CDR3 length: 15 residues. Germline assignment: CDR1 LGHNA and CDR2 YSLEER. CDR3 DNA sequence: TGCGCCAGCAGCCAAGATGACGGGACAGGGGCTGGCTACACCTTC. Amino acid sequence: CASSQDDGTGAGYTF.

With regard to this clone: One junction end does not reproduce the germline sequence, and a read error may be involved. Distinct nucleotide sequences in the sample also encode this CDR3. The chain is built from TRBV28 and TRBJ2-7; maybe TRBD2 (5 bases). Germline loops: CDR1 MDHEN, CDR2 SYDVKM. The CDR3 is 13 residues long. In DNA, the CDR3 is TGCGCCAGCAGCCTAACCGGGGAGAGGGAGCAGTACTTC. This translates into CASSLTGEREQYF.